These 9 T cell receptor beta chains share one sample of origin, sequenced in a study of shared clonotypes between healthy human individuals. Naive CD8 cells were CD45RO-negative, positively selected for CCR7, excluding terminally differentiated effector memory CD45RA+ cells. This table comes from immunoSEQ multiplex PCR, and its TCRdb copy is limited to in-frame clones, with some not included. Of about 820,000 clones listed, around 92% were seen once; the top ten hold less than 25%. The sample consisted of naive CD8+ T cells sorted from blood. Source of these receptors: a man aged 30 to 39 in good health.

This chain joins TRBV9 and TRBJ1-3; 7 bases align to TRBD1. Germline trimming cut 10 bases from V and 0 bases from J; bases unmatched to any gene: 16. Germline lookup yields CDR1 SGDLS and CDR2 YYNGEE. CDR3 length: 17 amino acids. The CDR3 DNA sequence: TGTGCCCCTAGACAGGGTTGGGCCCATTACTCTGGAAACACCATATATTTT. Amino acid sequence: CAPRQGWAHYSGNTIYF.

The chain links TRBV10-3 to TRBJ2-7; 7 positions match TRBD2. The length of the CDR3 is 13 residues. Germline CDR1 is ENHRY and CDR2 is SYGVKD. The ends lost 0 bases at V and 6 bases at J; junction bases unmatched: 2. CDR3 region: CAISESGLSEQYF. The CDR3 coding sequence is TGTGCCATCAGTGAGTCGGGACTAAGCGAGCAGTACTTC.

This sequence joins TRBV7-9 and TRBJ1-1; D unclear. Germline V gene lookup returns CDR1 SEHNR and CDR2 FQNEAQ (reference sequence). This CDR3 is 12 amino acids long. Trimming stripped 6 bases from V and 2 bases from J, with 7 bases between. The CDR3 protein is CASSWSNTEAFF. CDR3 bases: TGTGCCAGCAGTTGGAGCAACACTGAAGCTTTCTTT.

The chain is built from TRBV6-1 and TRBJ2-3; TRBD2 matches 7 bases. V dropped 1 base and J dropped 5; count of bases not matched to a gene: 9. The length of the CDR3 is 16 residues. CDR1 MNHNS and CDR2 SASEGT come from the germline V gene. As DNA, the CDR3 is TGTGCCAGCAGTGAAGAGGGAGCGGGGCTCGAAGATACGCAGTATTTT. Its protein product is CASSEEGAGLEDTQYF.

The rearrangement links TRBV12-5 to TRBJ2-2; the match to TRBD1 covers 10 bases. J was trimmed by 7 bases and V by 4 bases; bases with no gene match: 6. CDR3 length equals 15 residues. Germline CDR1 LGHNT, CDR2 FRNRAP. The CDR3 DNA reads TGTGCTAGTGGTTCGGGACAGGGGCAATACGGGGAGCTGTTTTTT. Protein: CASGSGQGQYGELFF.

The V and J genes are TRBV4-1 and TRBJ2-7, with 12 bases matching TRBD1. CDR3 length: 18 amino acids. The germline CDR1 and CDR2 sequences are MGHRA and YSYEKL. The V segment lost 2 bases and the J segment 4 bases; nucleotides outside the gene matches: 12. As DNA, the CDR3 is TGCGCCAGCAGCCAAAGACCAACACCGGGACAGGGGGCTTACGAGCAGTACTTC. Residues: CASSQRPTPGQGAYEQYF.

The CDR3 region has the DNA TGTGCCAGCAGCTTACCGGAGGGGGCCTACGAGCAGTACTTC. It is translated as CASSLPEGAYEQYF. V usage is TRBV7-9 and J usage is TRBJ2-7, with D tentatively TRBD1 or TRBD2 (6 bases each). The CDR3 sequence is 14 residues long. Germline V gives CDR1 SEHNR, CDR2 FQNEAQ (reference sequence). Trimming shortened V by 2 bases and J by 2 bases, and 10 bases separated the two germline ends.

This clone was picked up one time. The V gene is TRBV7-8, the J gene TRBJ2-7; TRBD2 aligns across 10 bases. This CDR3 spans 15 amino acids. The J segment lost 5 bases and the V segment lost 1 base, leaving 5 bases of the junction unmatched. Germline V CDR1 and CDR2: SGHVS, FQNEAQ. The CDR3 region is CASSLVASGSDEQYF. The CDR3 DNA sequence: TGTGCCAGCAGCTTAGTGGCTAGCGGGAGTGACGAGCAGTACTTC.

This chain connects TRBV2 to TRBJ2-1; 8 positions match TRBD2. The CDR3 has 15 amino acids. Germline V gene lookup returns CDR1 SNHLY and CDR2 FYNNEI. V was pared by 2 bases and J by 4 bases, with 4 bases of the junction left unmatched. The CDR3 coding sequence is TGTGCCAGCAGTGAACCTAGCGGGTCTTACAATGAGCAGTTCTTC. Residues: CASSEPSGSYNEQFF.